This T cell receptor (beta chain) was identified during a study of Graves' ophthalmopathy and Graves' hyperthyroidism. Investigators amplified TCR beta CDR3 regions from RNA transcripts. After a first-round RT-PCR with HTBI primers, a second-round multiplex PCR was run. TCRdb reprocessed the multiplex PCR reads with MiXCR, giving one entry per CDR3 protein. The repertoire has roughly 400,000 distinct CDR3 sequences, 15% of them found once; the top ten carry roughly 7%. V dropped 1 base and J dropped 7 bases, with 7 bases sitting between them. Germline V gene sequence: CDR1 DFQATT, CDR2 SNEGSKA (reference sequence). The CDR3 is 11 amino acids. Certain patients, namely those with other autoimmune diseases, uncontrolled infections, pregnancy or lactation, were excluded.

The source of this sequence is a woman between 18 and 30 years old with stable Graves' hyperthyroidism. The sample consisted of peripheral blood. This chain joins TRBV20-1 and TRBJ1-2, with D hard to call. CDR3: CSARVGGGYTF. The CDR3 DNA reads TGCAGTGCTAGAGTCGGTGGTGGCTACACCTTC.